The 27 T cell receptor beta chains presented below share a single source sample, sequenced in a study of T-cell memory formation after mild COVID-19. MiXCR, run by TCRdb on the 5' RACE reads, gives a single entry per CDR3 protein. The data contain just over 200,000 distinct CDR3 sequences, around 9.1% of them seen just once; the ten biggest clones take up around 3.4%. The sequenced material came from PBMCs or a T cell subset sorted from them (not recorded which). The receptors stem from a young man who had mild COVID-19 (a few samples of this study predate the infection). Cell type and time point are not known.

The V call is TRBV3-1, the J call TRBJ2-5, with 8 bases that match TRBD2. Germline V gene lookup returns CDR1 LGHDT and CDR2 YNNKEL (reference sequence). The CDR3 is made up of 15 amino acids. Trimming removed 3 bases from V and 7 bases from J; junction bases left unmatched: 10. The CDR3 sequence: CASSQNPGLAGTQYF. Here the CDR3 DNA reads TGTGCCAGCAGCCAGAACCCCGGACTAGCCGGGACCCAGTACTTC.

This chain links TRBV7-2 with TRBJ2-5; D call uncertain. The germline V gene has CDR1 SGHTA and CDR2 FQGNSA. Trimming stripped 0 bases from V and 2 bases from J, with 10 bases between. This CDR3 is 15 amino acids long. The DNA of the CDR3 is TGTGCCAGCAGCTTAGCTTGGTGGGATCAAGAGACCCAGTACTTC. Translating it yields CASSLAWWDQETQYF.

This chain uses TRBV11-2 with TRBJ2-1, with 9 positions matching TRBD1. Germline CDR1 and CDR2: SGHAT and FQNNGV. The CDR3 consists of 14 residues. With 5 bases clipped from V and 2 bases from J, the junction kept 1 base outside the gene matches. This chain's CDR3 is CASSRQGAYNEQFF. CDR3 DNA sequence: TGTGCCAGCAGCCGACAGGGGGCCTACAATGAGCAGTTCTTC.

This clonotype has only one observation. Just one base apart from a much larger clone, this may be a read error. V and J are TRBV5-5 and TRBJ2-7, with D possibly matching TRBD1 (7 bases). The CDR3 runs 14 residues. CDR1 and CDR2 (germline): SGHKS, YYEKEE (reference sequence). CDR3 bases: TGTGCCAGCAGCCTGGGGGGACAGAACTACCAGCAGTACGTC. Its translation: CASSLGGQNYQQYV.

This clonotype was seen a handful of times. This chain uses TRBV6-5 with TRBJ1-1; weak D call: TRBD1 (5 bases). Trimming took 6 bases from V and 1 from J, leaving 9 bases between them. The CDR3 runs to 13 residues. CDR1 and CDR2 from the germline V gene are MNHEY and SVGAGI. CDR3 DNA: TGTGCCAGCAGATACGGACAGAACACTGAAGCTTTCTTT. It codes for CASRYGQNTEAFF.

This clonotype was seen more than once but under ten times. The V call is TRBV19, the J call TRBJ2-7, with a weak D call TRBD2 (6 bases). V shed 7 bases and J shed 6 bases, with 19 bases lying between them. The germline V gene has CDR1 LNHDA and CDR2 SQIVND (reference sequence). The CDR3 has 14 amino acids. The CDR3 coding sequence is TGTGCCAGTAAGGAGGGCCAGGGTCTCTCCGAGCAGTACTTC. Its translation is CASKEGQGLSEQYF.

This clonotype was counted only a few times. The chain links TRBV6-5 to TRBJ1-2, with 7 bases aligning to TRBD1. The CDR3 is 13 residues long. V trimming: 2 bases; J trimming: 4 bases; junction bases outside the gene matches: 1. Germline CDR1 MNHEY, CDR2 SVGAGI. CDR3 amino acids: CASSYDRAYGYTF. The CDR3 region has the DNA TGTGCCAGCAGTTACGACAGGGCCTATGGCTACACCTTC.

The chain recombines TRBV5-6 with TRBJ1-1; no definite D call. The ends were cut back, 4 bases at V and 3 bases at J, with 10 bases in the middle. CDR1 and CDR2 (germline): SGHDT, YYEEEE. The CDR3 covers 13 residues. The CDR3 here is CASSRLGDTEAFF. DNA of the CDR3: TGTGCCAGCAGCCGCCTAGGAGACACTGAAGCTTTCTTT.

The gene calls are TRBV2 and TRBJ2-1; 7 nucleotides match TRBD1. From germline, CDR1 is SNHLY and CDR2 FYNNEI. The CDR3 is made up of 16 amino acids. V dropped 5 bases and J dropped 4; count of bases not matched to a gene: 11. This CDR3 is CASSRQGALGYNEQFF. The CDR3 bases are TGTGCCAGCAGTCGACAGGGAGCCTTGGGATACAATGAGCAGTTCTTC.

V usage is TRBV18 and J usage is TRBJ2-3; D remains unclear. The CDR3 extends over 15 amino acids. Trimming removed 1 base at V and 2 bases at J, with 10 bases between. Germline CDR1 reads KGHSH; CDR2 reads LQKENI. The CDR3, as DNA: TGTGCCAGCTCACCACAAGTGGGGTCCACAGATACGCAGTATTTT. This gives the protein CASSPQVGSTDTQYF.

The sample holds a few counts of this clonotype. The chain couples TRBV19 to TRBJ2-7; no clear D. The CDR3 consists of 12 residues. V dropped 6 bases and J dropped 4 bases, with 10 bases sitting between them. Germline-derived CDR1 and CDR2 are LNHDA and SQIVND (reference sequence). CDR3 sequence reads: CASRDGIYEQYF. DNA of the CDR3: TGTGCCAGTAGGGACGGAATTTACGAGCAGTACTTC.

This clonotype was counted between two and nine times. The V gene is TRBV12-3 or TRBV12-4, the J gene TRBJ1-5; no reliable D call. V lost 3 bases, J lost 3 bases, and 6 bases lay in between. There are 13 residues in the CDR3. CDR3 nucleotide sequence: TGTGCCAGCAGTTTTCGTCCCAATCAGCCCCAGCATTTT. Its translation is CASSFRPNQPQHF.

A few counts support this clonotype. The CDR3 sequence is CASSEYGGNTEAFF. The DNA for the CDR3 is TGTGCCAGCAGTGAATACGGAGGGAACACTGAAGCTTTCTTT. The chain couples TRBV6-1 to TRBJ1-1; no firm D call. This CDR3 spans 14 amino acids. Germline CDR1 reads MNHNS; CDR2 reads SASEGT. Trimming left V 2 bases short and J 1 base short, with 8 bases between.

This clonotype was observed at least ten times. The chain uses TRBV20-1 and TRBJ2-5, with D uncertain. In germline, CDR1 is DFQATT, CDR2 SNEGSKA (reference sequence). V gave up 0 bases and J gave up 5 bases, with 13 bases separating them. The CDR3 is 14 residues long. In DNA, the CDR3 is TGCAGTGCTAGAGATCATAATGGGCTGGAGACCCAGTACTTC. The encoded protein is CSARDHNGLETQYF.

The chain employs TRBV7-9 and TRBJ2-1; possibly TRBD2 for D (7 bases). Per germline, CDR1 SEHNR and CDR2 FQNEAQ (reference sequence). V was cut by 5 bases and J by 7 bases, with 15 bases left in between. This CDR3 spans 14 amino acids. The CDR3 sequence is CASSQAGAVNEQFF. The CDR3 bases are TGTGCCAGCAGCCAGGCGGGGGCGGTGAATGAGCAGTTCTTC.

Ten or more counts support this clonotype. The chain uses TRBV11-2 and TRBJ2-2; D is undetermined. Deletions cut 1 base from V and 0 bases from J, with 6 bases between. Germline CDR1 reads SGHAT; CDR2 reads FQNNGV. CDR3 length: 15 residues. CDR3 sequence: CASSLGVSNTGELFF. The CDR3 region has the DNA TGTGCCAGCAGCTTAGGAGTTTCGAACACCGGGGAGCTGTTTTTT.

V gene TRBV2 combines with J gene TRBJ2-7; maybe TRBD2 (7 bases). Trimming cost V 1 base and J 2 bases, with 9 bases left between them. Germline V gives CDR1 SNHLY, CDR2 FYNNEI. This CDR3 contains 14 residues. CDR3 nucleotides: TGTGCCAGCAGTGAAGTGCGGGGGCCCTACGAGCAGTACTTC. As protein: CASSEVRGPYEQYF.

The rearrangement uses TRBV20-1 and TRBJ1-1; D is unresolved. Trimming cost V 2 bases and J 7 bases, with 11 bases left between them. Germline V gene lookup returns CDR1 DFQATT and CDR2 SNEGSKA (reference sequence). The CDR3 has 12 amino acids. The CDR3 DNA reads as TGCAGTGCTAGAATAAGCTTCTATGAAGCTTTCTTT. Translating it yields CSARISFYEAFF.

This clonotype showed up many times. The CDR3 protein is CASSLGLGAYGYTF. CDR3 sequence (DNA): TGTGCCAGCAGCTTAGGTCTGGGGGCCTATGGCTACACCTTC. The gene calls are TRBV11-2 and TRBJ1-2, with D maybe TRBD1 (6 bases). The CDR3 extends over 14 amino acids. Looked up from germline, CDR1 is SGHAT and CDR2 is FQNNGV. Trimming shortened V by 1 base and J by 4 bases, and 10 bases separated the two germline ends.

This clonotype was seen a handful of times. The chain links TRBV19 to TRBJ2-1; D possibly matches TRBD1 or TRBD2 (6 bases each). Trimming shortened V by 6 bases and J by 6 bases, and 12 bases separated the two germline ends. Per the germline V gene, CDR1 is LNHDA and CDR2 is SQIVND (reference sequence). The CDR3 consists of 13 residues. CDR3: CASRQGGLNEQFF. DNA of the CDR3: TGTGCCAGTAGGCAAGGGGGGCTCAATGAGCAGTTCTTC.

This clonotype was counted at least ten times. The J gene is TRBJ1-1, the V gene TRBV4-2; a weak D match, TRBD1 (6 bases). The CDR3 consists of 15 residues. Germline V CDR1 and CDR2: LGHNA, YNFKEQ. V was clipped by 5 bases and J by 3 bases, with 16 bases between them. In DNA, the CDR3 is TGTGCCAGCAGCAAATACAGGGAGGGGCACACTGAAGCTTTCTTT. This sequence encodes CASSKYREGHTEAFF.

The chain employs TRBV5-5 and TRBJ1-1, with 10 bases aligning to TRBD1. Germline loops: CDR1 SGHKS, CDR2 YYEKEE (reference sequence). The V segment lost 4 bases and the J segment 5 bases; nucleotides outside the gene matches: 8. This CDR3 is 15 amino acids long. The CDR3 coding sequence is TGTGCCAGCAGCCCCCGCGGGACAGGGGCAACTGAAGCTTTCTTT. Translating it yields CASSPRGTGATEAFF.

The rearrangement links TRBV7-9 to TRBJ2-5; perhaps D is TRBD1 or TRBD2 (5 bases each). V lost 5 bases to trimming and J lost 3 bases, with 19 bases between them. CDR3 size: 16 residues. The germline V gene has CDR1 SEHNR and CDR2 FQNEAQ (reference sequence). The CDR3 DNA reads TGTGCCAGCAGCCCGAGTCTTCGGGGACCGAAAGAGACCCAGTACTTC. This encodes CASSPSLRGPKETQYF.

This clonotype was picked up a small number of times. The chain recombines TRBV15 with TRBJ2-5; TRBD2 might be the D (5 bases). The CDR3 totals 13 residues. Trimming took off 4 bases at V and 3 bases at J, with 9 bases between the two ends. Germline lookup yields CDR1 LNHNV and CDR2 YYDKDF (reference sequence). The CDR3 protein is CATSMEVKETQYF. The CDR3 coding sequence is TGTGCCACCAGCATGGAGGTCAAAGAGACCCAGTACTTC.

The genes are TRBV9 and TRBJ1-4; 7 nucleotides match TRBD1. The V gene's germline CDR1 is SGDLS and CDR2 YYNGEE. This CDR3 has 15 amino acids. Trimming removed 0 bases from V and 5 bases from J; junction bases left unmatched: 4. CDR3 residues: CASSVVGQRNEKLFF. Written as DNA, the CDR3 is TGTGCCAGCAGCGTAGTGGGACAGAGAAATGAAAAACTGTTTTTT.

This clonotype has at least ten counts. This chain joins TRBV20-1 and TRBJ2-4; 7 nucleotides line up with TRBD1. V lost 3 bases and J lost 5; bases outside the gene matches: 7. Germline CDR1 reads DFQATT; CDR2 reads SNEGSKA (reference sequence). The CDR3 loop spans 14 amino acids. CDR3 bases: TGCAGTGCTAGCTACAGGGGAAGGCAAAACATTCAGTACTTC. Its protein is CSASYRGRQNIQYF.

This chain connects TRBV7-2 to TRBJ2-5; 9 bases line up with TRBD2. CDR1 and CDR2 (germline): SGHTA, FQGNSA. The junction had 14 bases not matched to a gene; V was cut back by 8 bases and J by 7 bases. The CDR3 runs 15 residues. CDR3 in amino acids: CASANPRGGAWTQYF. The CDR3 bases are TGTGCCAGCGCCAACCCCCGCGGGGGGGCTTGGACCCAGTACTTC.